This passage covers 19 T cell receptor beta chains from one sample sequenced in a study of cytomegalovirus exposure and HLA in healthy donors. 60 Vbeta and 13 Jbeta primers were used in PCR. The data were produced by immunoSEQ multiplex PCR, yet TCRdb's version contains in-frame clones alone and is incomplete. The sample contains about 120,000 clones, about four fifths of which appear only once. The sample taken for sequencing was PBMCs. Receptors were obtained from a woman aged 18-29 years in good health and CMV-seronegative.

The chain is built from TRBV5-6 and TRBJ1-1; D unclear. The ends were cut back, 3 bases at V and 1 base at J, with 13 bases in the middle. Germline CDR1 SGHDT, CDR2 YYEEEE. This CDR3 spans 15 amino acids. CDR3 residues: CASSWAGGENTEAFF. CDR3 in DNA: TGTGCCAGCAGCTGGGCGGGCGGCGAGAACACTGAAGCTTTCTTT.

The chain joins TRBV9 to TRBJ2-5; TRBD2 aligns across 13 bases. Trimming cost V 0 bases and J 2 bases; bases outside gene matches: 4. Germline CDR1 and CDR2: SGDLS and YYNGEE. CDR3 length: 17 residues. CDR3 loop: CASSVGLAGGPQETQYF. CDR3 coding DNA: TGTGCCAGCAGCGTAGGACTAGCGGGGGGACCTCAAGAGACCCAGTACTTC.

The rearrangement links TRBV19 to TRBJ2-3; D perhaps matches TRBD1 (6 bases). V was pared by 4 bases and J by 2 bases, with 13 bases between. There are 15 residues in the CDR3. Germline V gene sequence: CDR1 LNHDA, CDR2 SQIVND (reference sequence). The CDR3 DNA reads TGTGCCAGTAGTAAGCCAGGGGTACCCACAGATACGCAGTATTTT. Protein sequence: CASSKPGVPTDTQYF.

The genes are TRBV2 and TRBJ2-7; 7 positions match TRBD1. The J segment lost 0 bases and the V segment lost 9 bases, leaving 2 bases of the junction unmatched. Germline CDR1 reads SNHLY; CDR2 reads FYNNEI. The CDR3 loop spans 12 amino acids. The CDR3 nucleotides read TGTGCCAGTGGACAGGTCTCCTACGAGCAGTACTTC. Translation gives CASGQVSYEQYF.

The chain recombines TRBV10-2 with TRBJ2-7; D possibly corresponds to TRBD2 (6 bases). The CDR3 has 15 amino acids. V lost 2 bases, J lost 2 bases, and 13 bases lay in between. CDR1 is WSHSY, CDR2 SAAADI, per germline. The CDR3 reads CASSEGPGATYEQYF. DNA of the CDR3: TGCGCCAGCAGTGAGGGGCCGGGAGCGACCTACGAGCAGTACTTC.

The V gene is TRBV7-6, the J gene TRBJ1-1, with 7 bases matching TRBD1. The CDR3 has 15 residues. The J segment lost 5 bases and the V segment lost 4 bases, leaving 10 bases of the junction unmatched. Germline V gives CDR1 SGHVS, CDR2 FNYEAQ. CDR3 sequence (DNA): TGTGCCAGCAGCTCTACCGGGACAGCAAAAACTGAAGCTTTCTTT. Encoded protein: CASSSTGTAKTEAFF.

The chain joins TRBV19 to TRBJ1-1; a possible D gene is TRBD1 (6 bases). There are 15 residues in the CDR3. Trimming pared 3 bases from V and 5 bases from J, leaving 16 bases between. Germline V gives CDR1 LNHDA, CDR2 SQIVND (reference sequence). DNA for the CDR3: TGTGCCAGTAGTATGGGGGTGGGTCAGGGGACTGAAGCTTTCTTT. Translated: CASSMGVGQGTEAFF. Using reference TRBV19 and TRBJ1-1 for the parts outside the CDR3, the full variable domain is DGGITQSPKYLFRKEGQNVTLSCEQNLNHDAMYWYRQDPGQGLRLIYYSQIVNDFQKGDIAEGYSVSREKKESFPLTVTSAQKNPTAFYLCASSMGVGQGTEAFFGQGTRLTVV.

This chain connects TRBV11-3 to TRBJ2-1, with a tentative D call TRBD1 (6 bases). Trimming left V 5 bases short and J 7 bases short, with 9 bases between. Germline-derived CDR1 and CDR2 are SGHNT and YENEEA. The length of the CDR3 is 12 residues. CDR3 bases: TGTGCCAGCAGCAACAGGGAGAATGAGCAGTTCTTC. Protein sequence: CASSNRENEQFF.

The chain couples TRBV4-3 to TRBJ1-1; 8 bases are a match to TRBD1. Trimming at V came to 3 bases and at J to 8 bases, leaving 8 bases not matched to a gene. Germline lookup yields CDR1 LGHNA and CDR2 YSLEER. The CDR3 runs to 14 residues. In nucleotides, the CDR3 is TGCGCCAGCAGCCACCTGGGACAGGTAAGAGAAGCTTTCTTT. This gives the protein CASSHLGQVREAFF.

This clone appeared a few times. The chain recombines TRBV7-9 with TRBJ2-3; 11 bases fit TRBD1. V lost 6 bases and J lost 3; bases outside the gene matches: 11. Germline V gene sequence: CDR1 SEHNR, CDR2 FQNEAQ (reference sequence). The CDR3 contains 17 residues. The CDR3 loop reads CASSLWSGTGGTDTQYF. CDR3 in DNA: TGTGCCAGCAGTCTTTGGAGCGGGACAGGGGGTACAGATACGCAGTATTTT.

This clone was recorded a few times. The chain combines TRBV5-1 with TRBJ2-1; 10 bases fit TRBD2. V dropped 2 bases and J dropped 5; count of bases not matched to a gene: 7. From germline, CDR1 is SGHRS and CDR2 YFSETQ. The length of the CDR3 is 16 residues. The CDR3 DNA sequence: TGCGCCAGCAGCTTCCCGTGGACTAGCGGCAACAATGAGCAGTTCTTC. This encodes CASSFPWTSGNNEQFF.

J is TRBJ1-1 and V is TRBV5-1; no firm D call. CDR1 is SGHRS, CDR2 YFSETQ, per germline. The CDR3 sequence is 13 residues long. The ends were cut back, 1 base at V and 2 bases at J, with 6 bases in the middle. In DNA form, the CDR3 reads TGCGCCAGCAGCTTGAACAGCAACACTGAAGCTTTCTTT. It yields the protein CASSLNSNTEAFF.

J is TRBJ2-7 and V is TRBV4-2; D may be TRBD2 (5 bases). Trimming pared 3 bases from V and 6 bases from J, leaving 12 bases between. The CDR3 totals 13 residues. Germline CDR1 LGHNA, CDR2 YNFKEQ. The CDR3 reads CASSQGRGGEQYF. DNA of the CDR3: TGTGCCAGCAGCCAGGGAAGAGGAGGCGAGCAGTACTTC.

V and J are TRBV29-1 and TRBJ2-7; D is perhaps TRBD2 (5 bases). This CDR3 region has 13 residues. Germline V gene sequence: CDR1 SQVTM, CDR2 ANQGSEA. Trimming took 3 bases from V and 3 from J, leaving 12 bases between them. DNA of the CDR3: TGCAGCGTTGACAGTCCGGAGGACTACGAGCAGTACTTC. Translation: CSVDSPEDYEQYF.

Here the CDR3 reads CASSFVAGGSFEQFF. The CDR3, as DNA: TGCGCCAGCAGTTTCGTAGCGGGGGGCAGCTTCGAGCAGTTCTTC. The gene calls are TRBV5-1 and TRBJ2-1, with 10 positions matching TRBD2. CDR1 SGHRS and CDR2 YFSETQ come from the germline V gene. The CDR3 length is 15 residues. Trimming cost V 5 bases and J 10 bases; bases outside gene matches: 12.

CDR3 coding DNA: TGTGCCAGCAGCTTAGGTTTCCTTAGCGGGGGAAACATTCAGTACTTC. It yields the protein CASSLGFLSGGNIQYF. This chain uses TRBV11-2 with TRBJ2-4, with TRBD2 matching 9 bases. CDR1 is SGHAT, CDR2 FQNNGV, per germline. Trimming cost V 1 base and J 6 bases; bases outside gene matches: 7. The CDR3 has 16 amino acids.

This chain joins TRBV7-2 and TRBJ1-1; 8 bases are shared with TRBD1. The CDR3 totals 14 residues. Germline trimming cut 2 bases from V and 5 bases from J; bases unmatched to any gene: 4. In germline, CDR1 is SGHTA, CDR2 FQGNSA. CDR3 sequence reads: CASSLLGQGTEAFF. For the CDR3, the DNA is TGTGCCAGCAGCTTACTCGGACAGGGAACTGAAGCTTTCTTT.

The chain couples TRBV18 to TRBJ2-5, with D tentatively TRBD1 (7 bases). The V gene's germline CDR1 is KGHSH and CDR2 LQKENI. The CDR3 spans 15 residues. Between the trimmed V and J ends, which lost 2 bases and 4 bases, there was a span of 14 bases. The CDR3 DNA is TGTGCCAGCTCACCAACGACAGGGAGGCGAGAGACCCAGTACTTC. Amino acid sequence: CASSPTTGRRETQYF.

This chain joins TRBV7-8 and TRBJ2-7; no definite D call. In germline, CDR1 is SGHVS, CDR2 FQNEAQ. The CDR3 runs 11 residues. Trimming removed 5 bases at V and 6 bases at J, with 8 bases between. CDR3 residues: CASSHGLEQYF. CDR3 DNA: TGTGCCAGCAGCCACGGTCTCGAGCAGTACTTC.